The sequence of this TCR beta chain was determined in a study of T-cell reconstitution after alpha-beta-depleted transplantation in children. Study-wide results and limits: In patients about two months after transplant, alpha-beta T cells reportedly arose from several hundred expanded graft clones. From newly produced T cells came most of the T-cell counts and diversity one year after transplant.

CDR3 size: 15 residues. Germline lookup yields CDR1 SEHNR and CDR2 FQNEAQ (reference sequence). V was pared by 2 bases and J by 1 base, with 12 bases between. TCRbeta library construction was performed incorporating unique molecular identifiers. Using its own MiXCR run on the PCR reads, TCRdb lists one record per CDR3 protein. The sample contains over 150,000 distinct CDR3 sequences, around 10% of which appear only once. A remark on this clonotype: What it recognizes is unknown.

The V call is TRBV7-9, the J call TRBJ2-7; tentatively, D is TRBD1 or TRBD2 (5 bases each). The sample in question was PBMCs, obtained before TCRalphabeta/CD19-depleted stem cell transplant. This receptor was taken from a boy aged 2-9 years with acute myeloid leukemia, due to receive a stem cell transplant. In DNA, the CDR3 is TGTGCCAGCAGCTTAATGGGGGTTTGGTCCTACGAGCAGTACGTC. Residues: CASSLMGVWSYEQYV.